Listed below are T cell receptor beta chains from one sample, sequenced in a study of cytotoxic CD8 clonotypes in ibrutinib-treated CLL. Assay: immunoSEQ multiplex PCR; the TCRdb copy retains only in-frame clones and omits some. The sample holds over 200,000 clones, 79% seen once. The material was PBMCs, obtained after 12 months of ibrutinib treatment. The receptors here all came from a human donor with chronic lymphocytic leukemia. Each CDR3 is given with its conserved first and last residue. D genes are given only for firm matches. Some rows mark clone size as missing; the rest say once, few, many or name a class of expanded clone.

j_call: TRBJ2-3; d_call: NA; clone_size: NA; v_call: TRBV2; cdr3_aa: CASTGTRASIDTQYF; cdr3_nt: TGTGCCAGCACCGGGACACGGGCCAGTATTGATACGCAGTATTTT
j_call: TRBJ2-2; d_call: NA; clone_size: NA; v_call: TRBV10-1; cdr3_aa: CASSEIQDTGELFF; cdr3_nt: TGCGCCAGCAGTGAGATCCAGGACACCGGGGAGCTGTTTTTT
j_call: TRBJ2-3; d_call: TRBD2; clone_size: NA; v_call: TRBV5-1; cdr3_aa: CATGTSGEGDTQYF; cdr3_nt: TGCGCCACCGGGACTAGCGGGGAGGGGGATACGCAGTATTTT
j_call: TRBJ2-5; d_call: NA; clone_size: NA; v_call: TRBV27; cdr3_aa: CASSLWSSRETQYF; cdr3_nt: TGTGCCAGCAGTTTATGGTCTAGTCGGGAGACCCAGTACTTC
j_call: TRBJ2-7; d_call: NA; clone_size: NA; v_call: TRBV19; cdr3_aa: CASSLGPNYEQYF; cdr3_nt: TGTGCCAGCTCCCTAGGCCCTAACTACGAGCAGTACTTC
j_call: TRBJ2-7; d_call: TRBD1; clone_size: once; v_call: TRBV4-1; cdr3_aa: CASSHLIVPGQGRTPYEQYF; cdr3_nt: TGCGCCAGCAGCCACCTCATAGTCCCGGGACAGGGGCGAACCCCCTACGAGCAGTACTTC
j_call: TRBJ1-2; d_call: TRBD1; clone_size: NA; v_call: TRBV6-5; cdr3_aa: CASRRTGANYGYTF; cdr3_nt: TGTGCCAGCAGGAGGACAGGCGCTAACTATGGCTACACCTTC
j_call: TRBJ1-4; d_call: TRBD1; clone_size: NA; v_call: TRBV9; cdr3_aa: CASSSGQAPGEKLFF; cdr3_nt: TGTGCCAGCAGCTCAGGACAGGCACCGGGTGAAAAACTGTTTTTT
j_call: TRBJ2-3; d_call: TRBD1; clone_size: NA; v_call: TRBV5-1; cdr3_aa: CASSVDRGPDTQYF; cdr3_nt: TGCGCCAGCAGCGTGGACAGGGGCCCAGATACGCAGTATTTT
j_call: TRBJ1-4; d_call: NA; clone_size: NA; v_call: TRBV6-5; cdr3_aa: CASSYSADRNEKLFF; cdr3_nt: TGTGCCAGCAGTTACTCGGCAGACCGGAATGAAAAACTGTTTTTT
j_call: TRBJ2-7; d_call: TRBD2; clone_size: once; v_call: TRBV11-2; cdr3_aa: CASSPATSGRYEQYF; cdr3_nt: TGTGCCAGCAGCCCCGCGACTAGCGGTCGCTACGAGCAGTACTTC
j_call: TRBJ2-3; d_call: TRBD2; clone_size: few; v_call: TRBV7-9; cdr3_aa: CAITTSGSWDTQYF; cdr3_nt: TGTGCCATTACGACTAGCGGGTCTTGGGATACGCAGTATTTT
j_call: TRBJ1-1; d_call: NA; clone_size: once; v_call: TRBV2; cdr3_aa: CASSEAGRGNTEAFF; cdr3_nt: TGTGCCAGCAGTGAAGCAGGGAGGGGTAACACTGAAGCTTTCTTT
j_call: TRBJ1-4; d_call: TRBD1; clone_size: few; v_call: TRBV5-1; cdr3_aa: CASSLGIRGAGGEKLFF; cdr3_nt: TGCGCCAGCAGCTTGGGGATTAGGGGCGCAGGGGGTGAAAAACTGTTTTTT
j_call: TRBJ2-7; d_call: TRBD1; clone_size: NA; v_call: TRBV7-9; cdr3_aa: CASSVGQGIYEQYF; cdr3_nt: TGTGCCAGCTCAGTCGGACAGGGGATCTACGAGCAGTACTTC
j_call: TRBJ2-5; d_call: NA; clone_size: NA; v_call: TRBV6-5; cdr3_aa: CASSYSGEYQETQYF; cdr3_nt: TGTGCCAGCAGTTACTCGGGGGAGTACCAAGAGACCCAGTACTTC
j_call: TRBJ1-2; d_call: NA; clone_size: NA; v_call: TRBV6-1; cdr3_aa: CASSEEKSYTF; cdr3_nt: TGTGCCAGCAGTGAGGAGAAAAGCTACACCTTC
j_call: TRBJ2-5; d_call: TRBD2; clone_size: NA; v_call: TRBV7-9; cdr3_aa: CASSLGDYKETQYF; cdr3_nt: TGTGCCAGCAGCTTAGGGGACTATAAAGAGACCCAGTACTTC
j_call: TRBJ2-1; d_call: TRBD2; clone_size: NA; v_call: TRBV7-6; cdr3_aa: CASSFPRGSSGGLMGDNNEQFF; cdr3_nt: TGTGCCAGCAGCTTCCCCAGGGGCTCAAGCGGGGGCCTCATGGGGGACAACAATGAGCAGTTCTTC
j_call: TRBJ2-1; d_call: TRBD2; clone_size: few; v_call: TRBV7-9; cdr3_aa: CASSSLAGFSNEQFF; cdr3_nt: TGTGCCAGCAGCTCACTAGCGGGGTTCTCTAATGAGCAGTTCTTC
j_call: TRBJ2-1; d_call: TRBD2; clone_size: few; v_call: TRBV27; cdr3_aa: CASSPMGLAGNEQFF; cdr3_nt: TGTGCCAGCAGTCCGATGGGACTAGCGGGTAATGAGCAGTTCTTC
j_call: TRBJ2-3; d_call: TRBD2; clone_size: NA; v_call: TRBV14; cdr3_aa: CASSPSGSGTDTQYF; cdr3_nt: TGTGCCAGCAGCCCTAGCGGGAGCGGCACAGATACGCAGTATTTT
j_call: TRBJ1-2; d_call: TRBD1; clone_size: NA; v_call: TRBV28; cdr3_aa: CASSLFGQEDYGYTF; cdr3_nt: TGTGCCAGCAGTTTATTCGGACAGGAAGATTATGGCTACACCTTC
j_call: TRBJ1-5; d_call: TRBD1; clone_size: once; v_call: TRBV6-1; cdr3_aa: CASSWTGGFQPQHF; cdr3_nt: TGTGCCAGCAGTTGGACAGGGGGTTTTCAGCCCCAGCATTTT
j_call: TRBJ2-7; d_call: NA; clone_size: NA; v_call: TRBV7-9; cdr3_aa: CASSPVGPTYEQYF; cdr3_nt: TGTGCCAGCAGCCCAGTAGGACCCACCTACGAGCAGTACTTC
j_call: TRBJ1-6; d_call: NA; clone_size: NA; v_call: TRBV10-2; cdr3_aa: CASSPSGNSPLHF; cdr3_nt: TGCGCCAGCAGTCCCTCAGGGAATTCACCCCTCCACTTT
j_call: TRBJ1-6; d_call: NA; clone_size: NA; v_call: TRBV27; cdr3_aa: CASSRKGPQGSNSPLHF; cdr3_nt: TGTGCCAGCAGCCGTAAGGGACCCCAGGGAAGCAATTCACCCCTCCACTTT
j_call: TRBJ1-4; d_call: NA; clone_size: once; v_call: TRBV7-2; cdr3_aa: CASSSPGYEREKLFF; cdr3_nt: TGTGCCAGCAGCTCACCGGGCTACGAACGGGAAAAACTGTTTTTT
j_call: TRBJ1-5; d_call: NA; clone_size: NA; v_call: TRBV2; cdr3_aa: CASSLAPLIQPQHF; cdr3_nt: TGTGCCAGCAGCTTGGCCCCACTTATACAGCCCCAGCATTTT
j_call: TRBJ1-6; d_call: NA; clone_size: NA; v_call: TRBV30; cdr3_aa: CAWSPDPRQGSPLHF; cdr3_nt: TGTGCCTGGAGTCCGGACCCCCGCCAGGGGTCACCCCTCCACTTT
j_call: TRBJ2-1; d_call: NA; clone_size: NA; v_call: TRBV7-7; cdr3_aa: CASSPGTFEQFF; cdr3_nt: TGTGCTAGCAGCCCGGGGACCTTTGAGCAGTTCTTC
j_call: TRBJ1-4; d_call: NA; clone_size: NA; v_call: TRBV6-6; cdr3_aa: CASSYQVSSNEKLFF; cdr3_nt: TGTGCCAGCAGTTACCAGGTGTCGTCTAATGAAAAACTGTTTTTT
j_call: TRBJ2-7; d_call: NA; clone_size: NA; v_call: TRBV28; cdr3_aa: CASTHSSSYEQYF; cdr3_nt: TGTGCCAGCACCCACAGTTCCTCCTACGAGCAGTACTTC
j_call: TRBJ2-5; d_call: TRBD1; clone_size: NA; v_call: TRBV5-4; cdr3_aa: CASSPGGTGWAQYF; cdr3_nt: TGTGCCAGCAGCCCCGGGGGGACAGGGTGGGCCCAGTACTTC
j_call: TRBJ2-1; d_call: TRBD1; clone_size: NA; v_call: TRBV7-2; cdr3_aa: CATSSWRIGTGVDEQFF; cdr3_nt: TGTGCCACCTCAAGTTGGCGGATTGGGACAGGGGTGGATGAGCAGTTCTTC
j_call: TRBJ1-2; d_call: NA; clone_size: NA; v_call: TRBV5-1; cdr3_aa: CASSLERNYGYTF; cdr3_nt: TGCGCCAGCAGCTTGGAGCGCAACTATGGCTACACCTTC
j_call: TRBJ2-7; d_call: TRBD1; clone_size: few; v_call: TRBV4-1; cdr3_aa: CASSQHRGTYEQYF; cdr3_nt: TGCGCCAGCAGCCAGCACAGGGGTACCTACGAGCAGTACTTC
j_call: TRBJ1-3; d_call: NA; clone_size: NA; v_call: TRBV30; cdr3_aa: CAWSVLPSGNTIYF; cdr3_nt: TGTGCCTGGAGTGTACTCCCCTCTGGAAACACCATATATTTT
j_call: TRBJ2-5; d_call: NA; clone_size: NA; v_call: TRBV7-8; cdr3_aa: CASSLGRGLETQYF; cdr3_nt: TGTGCCAGCAGCTTAGGTCGGGGGCTGGAGACCCAGTACTTC
j_call: TRBJ1-1; d_call: NA; clone_size: NA; v_call: TRBV19; cdr3_aa: CASSIGIGRVNTEAFF; cdr3_nt: TGTGCCAGTAGTATTGGTATTGGCAGGGTAAACACTGAAGCTTTCTTT
j_call: TRBJ1-5; d_call: TRBD1; clone_size: NA; v_call: TRBV7-8; cdr3_aa: CASSLQTGLDQPQHF; cdr3_nt: TGTGCCAGCAGCTTACAGACAGGGCTCGATCAGCCCCAGCATTTT
j_call: TRBJ2-5; d_call: NA; clone_size: NA; v_call: TRBV11-3; cdr3_aa: CASSFQGGAETQYF; cdr3_nt: TGTGCCAGCAGCTTCCAGGGGGGGGCGGAGACCCAGTACTTC
j_call: TRBJ1-2; d_call: TRBD1; clone_size: once; v_call: TRBV19; cdr3_aa: CASSPGTGERYGYTF; cdr3_nt: TGTGCCAGTAGTCCTGGGACAGGGGAACGGTATGGCTACACCTTC
j_call: TRBJ1-5; d_call: NA; clone_size: NA; v_call: TRBV15; cdr3_aa: CATSRGFGERPQHF; cdr3_nt: TGTGCCACCAGCAGAGGGTTTGGTGAGAGGCCCCAGCATTTT
j_call: TRBJ2-7; d_call: NA; clone_size: NA; v_call: TRBV5-1; cdr3_aa: CASSSRTGARWYEQYF; cdr3_nt: TGCGCCAGCAGCTCCAGAACGGGGGCGCGGTGGTACGAGCAGTACTTC
j_call: TRBJ1-1; d_call: NA; clone_size: NA; v_call: TRBV6-5; cdr3_aa: CASSYYLAGRDTEAFF; cdr3_nt: TGTGCCAGCAGTTACTACCTCGCGGGGCGAGACACTGAAGCTTTCTTT
j_call: TRBJ2-5; d_call: TRBD2; clone_size: NA; v_call: TRBV9; cdr3_aa: CASSPGLAGGSQETQYF; cdr3_nt: TGTGCCAGCAGCCCCGGACTAGCGGGGGGATCCCAAGAGACCCAGTACTTC
j_call: TRBJ2-1; d_call: TRBD1; clone_size: NA; v_call: TRBV7-6; cdr3_aa: CASSSTGNEQFF; cdr3_nt: TGTGCCAGCAGCTCGACAGGGAATGAGCAGTTCTTC
j_call: TRBJ1-2; d_call: NA; clone_size: NA; v_call: TRBV7-2; cdr3_aa: CASSFGPNYGYTF; cdr3_nt: TGTGCCAGCAGCTTCGGACCGAACTATGGCTACACCTTC
j_call: TRBJ2-1; d_call: TRBD2; clone_size: NA; v_call: TRBV6-1; cdr3_aa: CASSGGPGLAGGRSYNEQFF; cdr3_nt: TGTGCCAGCAGTGGGGGGCCGGGACTAGCGGGAGGGCGATCCTACAATGAGCAGTTCTTC
j_call: TRBJ2-2; d_call: TRBD1; clone_size: NA; v_call: TRBV14; cdr3_aa: CASSPWTGVGELFF; cdr3_nt: TGTGCCAGCAGCCCCTGGACAGGGGTCGGGGAGCTGTTTTTT
j_call: TRBJ2-3; d_call: TRBD1; clone_size: NA; v_call: TRBV6-5; cdr3_aa: CASRLTGGSTDTQYF; cdr3_nt: TGTGCCAGCAGGTTGACAGGGGGAAGCACAGATACGCAGTATTTT
j_call: TRBJ1-6; d_call: NA; clone_size: few; v_call: TRBV4-2; cdr3_aa: CASSQDPGDRDSPLHF; cdr3_nt: TGTGCCAGCAGCCAAGACCCAGGGGATCGGGATTCACCCCTCCACTTT
j_call: TRBJ2-5; d_call: NA; clone_size: NA; v_call: TRBV7-9; cdr3_aa: CASSLLETQYF; cdr3_nt: TGTGCCAGCAGCTTATTGGAGACCCAGTACTTC
j_call: TRBJ2-6; d_call: NA; clone_size: few; v_call: TRBV2; cdr3_aa: CASSVKGSGANVLTF; cdr3_nt: TGTGCCAGCAGTGTTAAGGGCTCTGGGGCCAACGTCCTGACTTTC